The present TCR beta chain was sequenced within a study of cytomegalovirus exposure and HLA in healthy donors. Worth noting for this clone: Its specificity is unknown.

CDR1 SGHRS and CDR2 YFSETQ come from the germline V gene. This CDR3 comprises 15 residues. Trimming cost V 1 base and J 3 bases; bases outside gene matches: 5. At collection, donors were nominally healthy, but unrecorded immune exposures were probable. The PCR ran on 60 Vbeta and 13 Jbeta primers. Clones were sequenced by immunoSEQ multiplex PCR, and TCRdb holds only the in-frame ones, with some missing. The sample lists about 170,000 clones, more than 65% occurring once. Findings and caveats of the study: An ancestry cluster, one associated with Asian ancestry, reportedly showed fewer N-insertions than the roughly 700-donor mean in a later analysis. Analyses of presence/absence relied on an assumption of roughly uniform sequencing depth across donors. Researchers counted roughly 150 TCR beta chains as cytomegalovirus-associated.

The genes are TRBV5-1 and TRBJ2-7, with 9 bases fitting TRBD2. Source material: PBMCs. The receptor's source is a male donor in good health and CMV-seronegative. CDR3 DNA sequence: TGCGCCAGCAGCTTGCTTTTTAGCGGGGGCTACGAGCAGTACTTC. Its protein product is CASSLLFSGGYEQYF.